The clone carrying this T cell receptor beta chain rates as medium-sized. Single viable CD3+CD4+CD8-CD45RO+ cells were sorted as the memory CD4+ T cells. Clones were read by immunoSEQ multiplex PCR, and TCRdb kept only the in-frame ones, dropping some. The sample lists tens of thousands of clones, about 79% occurring once. The record originates from a study of memory CD4+ T cells and cytomegalovirus serostatus. Germline loops: CDR1 LGHNA, CDR2 YSLEER. V gave up 4 bases and J gave up 5 bases; unmatched junction bases: 7. This CDR3 has 16 residues. The sample comprised memory CD4+ T cells from blood. The clonotype comes from an adult in good health and CMV-seronegative. The V and J genes are TRBV4-3 and TRBJ2-2; 10 bases are shared with TRBD2. CDR3 in DNA: TGCGCCAGCAGCCTGCTAAGCGGGAGGGAAACCGGGGAGCTGTTTTTT. It encodes CASSLLSGRETGELFF.